Listed below are T cell receptor beta chains from one sample, sequenced in a study of T cell changes during pregnancy in multiple sclerosis. Using immunoSEQ multiplex PCR, the repertoire was profiled, and TCRdb retains in-frame clones only, with some absent. The profile shows some 66,000 clones, around 90% of them singletons. The sequencing here drew on CD8+ T cells from peripheral blood mononuclear cells, taken before pregnancy. The receptor source for this set is a female donor with multiple sclerosis, enrolled in a pregnancy study. The CDR3 runs from the conserved cysteine through the conserved F or W. D genes are given only for firm matches. Rows may omit the clone size; those that give it use once, few, many or a size class.

17 NA NA TRBJ2-3 TRBV7-8 CASSWNVEGEGGDTQYF TGTGCCAGCAGCTGGAATGTGGAGGGAGAGGGTGGAGATACGCAGTATTTT
14 NA NA TRBJ2-3 TRBV5-5 CASSWRVVADTQYF TGTGCCAGCAGCTGGAGGGTAGTAGCAGATACGCAGTATTTT
14 TRBD2 once TRBJ2-3 TRBV6-5 CASSFRTSGGTQYF TGTGCCAGCAGTTTTAGGACTAGCGGGGGAACGCAGTATTTT
16 TRBD1 NA TRBJ2-5 TRBV11-2 CASSPRIETGEETQYF TGTGCCAGCAGCCCACGAATCGAGACAGGGGAAGAGACCCAGTACTTC
13 NA NA TRBJ2-7 TRBV6-5 CASSLHSSYEQYF TGTGCCAGCAGTTTACACAGCTCCTACGAGCAGTACTTC
14 NA NA TRBJ1-2 TRBV5-1 CASSLDSTSYGYTF TGCGCCAGCAGCTTGGACAGTACGAGCTATGGCTACACCTTC
14 TRBD1 once TRBJ2-5 TRBV5-4 CASSRGQGGETQYF TGTGCCAGCAGCAGGGGACAGGGGGGGGAGACCCAGTACTTC
15 TRBD1 NA TRBJ1-2 TRBV7-9 CASSHPGQANYGYTF TGTGCCAGCAGCCACCCGGGACAGGCAAACTATGGCTACACCTTC
16 TRBD1 NA TRBJ1-2 TRBV11-2 CASSLDHRDSPYGYTF TGTGCCAGCAGCTTAGATCACAGGGACAGCCCTTATGGCTACACCTTC
14 NA NA TRBJ2-2 TRBV7-3 CASSLYSNTGELFF TGTGCCAGCAGCTTATATTCCAACACCGGGGAGCTGTTTTTT
12 NA NA TRBJ2-7 TRBV5-4 CASSTGTSEQYF TGTGCCAGCAGCACGGGGACTTCCGAGCAGTACTTC
13 NA few TRBJ1-1 TRBV7-9 CASSYTGDTEAFF TGTGCCAGCAGCTATACAGGTGACACTGAAGCTTTCTTT
15 NA NA TRBJ1-1 TRBV6-5 CASSYGSGGLHEAFF TGTGCCAGCAGTTACGGGTCGGGGGGGCTCCATGAAGCTTTCTTT
16 TRBD2 NA TRBJ2-3 TRBV9 CASSPSGLAGTDTQYF TGTGCCAGCAGCCCATCGGGACTAGCGGGGACAGATACGCAGTATTTT
15 NA NA TRBJ1-1 TRBV4-1 CASSFVLAQNTEAFF TGCGCCAGCAGCTTCGTATTGGCTCAAAACACTGAAGCTTTCTTT
16 NA NA TRBJ1-4 TRBV2 CASRELLQGLNEKLFF TGTGCCAGCAGGGAGCTGTTACAGGGCCTTAATGAAAAACTGTTTTTT
15 TRBD1 NA TRBJ1-2 TRBV9 CASSPGDSLYAGYTF TGTGCCAGCAGCCCGGGGGACAGCCTCTATGCGGGCTACACCTTC
12 NA few TRBJ1-1 TRBV5-6 CASSLVRGRAFF TGTGCCAGCAGCTTGGTTAGGGGAAGAGCTTTCTTT
14 NA NA TRBJ2-1 TRBV27 CASTSTGSYNEQFF TGTGCCAGCACCTCCACAGGGTCCTACAATGAGCAGTTCTTC
14 NA NA TRBJ1-5 TRBV29-1 CSVSTGIGNQPQHF TGCAGCGTGTCAACAGGGATCGGAAATCAGCCCCAGCATTTT
15 NA few TRBJ1-6 TRBV27 CASSLSLGGDSPLHF TGTGCCAGCAGTTTATCATTGGGGGGGGATTCACCCCTCCACTTT
12 NA NA TRBJ2-7 TRBV11-1 CASSLWGDEQYF TGTGCCAGCAGCTTATGGGGAGACGAGCAGTACTTC
14 TRBD2 NA TRBJ2-5 TRBV11-1 CASSLGLDQETQYF TGTGCCAGCAGCCTCGGACTAGACCAAGAGACCCAGTACTTC
15 TRBD1 NA TRBJ2-1 TRBV19 CASSKTGDVYNEQFF TGTGCCAGTAGTAAAACAGGGGATGTCTACAATGAGCAGTTCTTC
19 TRBD2 NA TRBJ2-1 TRBV9 CASSDPRDVAGGHYNEQFF TGTGCCAGCAGCGACCCCAGGGACGTAGCGGGGGGACACTACAATGAGCAGTTCTTC
14 NA NA TRBJ1-4 TRBV7-9 CASGRGAANEKLFF TGTGCCAGCGGCCGGGGGGCGGCTAATGAAAAACTGTTTTTT
18 NA NA TRBJ1-5 TRBV15 CATSRVPMESGDDQPQHF TGTGCCACCAGCAGAGTCCCCATGGAGTCAGGGGACGACCAGCCCCAGCATTTT
15 NA NA TRBJ2-7 TRBV4-1 CASSQEGSQGYEQYF TGCGCCAGCAGCCAAGAGGGGTCGCAGGGCTACGAGCAGTACTTC
13 NA NA TRBJ2-1 TRBV7-3 CASSGGSYNEQFF TGTGCCAGCAGCGGAGGCTCCTACAATGAGCAGTTCTTC
14 NA few TRBJ1-5 TRBV2 CAIGGRKTNQPQHF TGTGCCATCGGGGGGAGGAAAACAAATCAGCCCCAGCATTTT
14 TRBD2 NA TRBJ2-1 TRBV4-2 CASSQGGGYNEQFF TGTGCCAGCAGCCAAGGGGGGGGATACAATGAGCAGTTCTTC
15 NA NA TRBJ1-5 TRBV6-1 CASRDGRGDNQPQHF TGTGCCAGCAGAGATGGACGGGGTGACAATCAGCCCCAGCATTTT
13 NA NA TRBJ1-3 TRBV27 CASSLSIRGTIYF TGTGCCAGCAGTTTATCGATCCGGGGAACCATATATTTT
15 TRBD1 NA TRBJ1-1 TRBV4-1 CASSQAQQGATEAFF TGCGCCAGCAGCCAAGCCCAGCAGGGGGCAACTGAAGCTTTCTTT
15 NA NA TRBJ2-1 TRBV10-3 CATRQPGSAYNEQFF TGTGCCACCCGGCAGCCGGGGTCAGCCTACAATGAGCAGTTCTTC
15 TRBD1 NA TRBJ1-2 TRBV7-9 CASSSQGASAYGYTF TGTGCCAGCAGCTCCCAGGGGGCATCGGCCTATGGCTACACCTTC
17 TRBD2 NA TRBJ2-5 TRBV7-7 CASSLAVGGGAAETQYF TGTGCTAGCAGCTTAGCGGTTGGCGGGGGGGCCGCGGAGACCCAGTACTTC
14 TRBD1 NA TRBJ2-7 TRBV6-1 CASRAGTGYDEQYF TGTGCCAGCAGAGCCGGGACAGGGTACGACGAGCAGTACTTC
16 NA NA TRBJ2-7 TRBV5-1 CASSLKGWAGDYEQYF TGCGCCAGCAGTTTAAAAGGATGGGCCGGGGACTACGAGCAGTACTTC
15 TRBD1 once TRBJ2-5 TRBV7-3 CASSLRQGPKETQYF TGTGCCAGCAGCCTAAGACAGGGTCCGAAAGAGACCCAGTACTTC
17 TRBD1 NA TRBJ2-1 TRBV6-1 CASSGKDRGSSYNEQFF TGTGCCAGCAGTGGGAAGGACAGGGGGAGCTCCTACAATGAGCAGTTCTTC
13 NA NA TRBJ2-7 TRBV27 CASSLSQTYEQYF TGTGCCAGCAGTTTAAGTCAGACATACGAGCAGTACTTC
14 TRBD1 once TRBJ1-6 TRBV5-4 CASRIGDSFSPLHF TGTGCCAGCAGGATAGGGGACAGCTTTTCACCCCTCCACTTT
16 TRBD1 NA TRBJ2-5 TRBV2 CASSEVGTGGDETQYF TGTGCCAGCAGTGAAGTAGGGACAGGGGGCGATGAGACCCAGTACTTC
16 TRBD1 NA TRBJ1-1 TRBV7-6 CASSLLDRASNTEAFF TGTGCCAGCAGCTTACTCGACAGGGCATCGAACACTGAAGCTTTCTTT